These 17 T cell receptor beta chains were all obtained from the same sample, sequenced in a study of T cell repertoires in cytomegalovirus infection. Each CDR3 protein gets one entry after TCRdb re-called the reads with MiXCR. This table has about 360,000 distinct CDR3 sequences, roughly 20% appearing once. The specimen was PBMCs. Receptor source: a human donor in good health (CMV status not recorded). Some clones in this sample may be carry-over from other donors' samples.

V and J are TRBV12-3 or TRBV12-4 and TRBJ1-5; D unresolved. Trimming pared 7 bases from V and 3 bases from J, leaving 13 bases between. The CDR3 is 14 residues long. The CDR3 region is CASTHVFANQPQHF. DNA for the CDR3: TGTGCCAGCACCCATGTTTTTGCCAATCAGCCCCAGCATTTT.

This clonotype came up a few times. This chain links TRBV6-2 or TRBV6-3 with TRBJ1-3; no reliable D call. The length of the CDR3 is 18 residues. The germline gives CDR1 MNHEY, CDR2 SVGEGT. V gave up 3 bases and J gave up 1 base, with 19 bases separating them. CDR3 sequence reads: CASSYVTTLSSSGNTIYF. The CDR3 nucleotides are TGTGCCAGCAGTTATGTTACAACGCTATCCTCTTCTGGAAACACCATATATTTT.

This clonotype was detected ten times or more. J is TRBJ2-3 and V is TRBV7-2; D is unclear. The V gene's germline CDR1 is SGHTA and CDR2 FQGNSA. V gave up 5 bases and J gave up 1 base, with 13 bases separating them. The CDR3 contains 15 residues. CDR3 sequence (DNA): TGTGCCAGCAGCGGCTCTTCCCAGGGCACAGATACGCAGTATTTT. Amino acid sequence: CASSGSSQGTDTQYF.

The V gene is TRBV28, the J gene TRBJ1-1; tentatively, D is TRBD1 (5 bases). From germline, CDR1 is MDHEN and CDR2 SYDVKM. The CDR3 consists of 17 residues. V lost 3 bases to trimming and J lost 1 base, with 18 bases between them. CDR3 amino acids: CASSFAPLLRGNTEAFF. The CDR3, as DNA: TGTGCCAGCAGTTTTGCACCCCTTCTGAGGGGGAACACTGAAGCTTTCTTT. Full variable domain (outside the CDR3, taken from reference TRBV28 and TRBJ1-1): DVKVTQSSRYLVKRTGEKVFLECVQDMDHENMFWYRQDPGLGLRLIYFSYDVKMKEKGDIPEGYSVSREKKERFSLILESASTNQTSMYLCASSFAPLLRGNTEAFFGQGTRLTVV.

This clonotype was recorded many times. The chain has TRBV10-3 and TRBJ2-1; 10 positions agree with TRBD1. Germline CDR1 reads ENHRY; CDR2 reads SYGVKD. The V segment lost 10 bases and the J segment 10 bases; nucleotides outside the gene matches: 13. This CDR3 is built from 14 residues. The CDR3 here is CASSGTGDNGEQFF. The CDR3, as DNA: TGTGCCAGCTCCGGGACAGGGGACAACGGAGAGCAGTTCTTC.

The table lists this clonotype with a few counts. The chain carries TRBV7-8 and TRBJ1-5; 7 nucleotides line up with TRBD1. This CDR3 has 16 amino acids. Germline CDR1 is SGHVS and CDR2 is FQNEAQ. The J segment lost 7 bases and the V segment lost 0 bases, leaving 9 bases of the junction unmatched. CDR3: CASSLAGTARWQPQHF. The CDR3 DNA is TGTGCCAGCAGCTTAGCTGGGACAGCCCGTTGGCAGCCCCAGCATTTT. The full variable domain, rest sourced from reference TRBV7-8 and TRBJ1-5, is GAGVSQSPRYKVAKRGQDVALRCDPISGHVSLFWYQQALGQGPEFLTYFQNEAQLDKSGLPSDRFFAERPEGSVSTLKIQRTQQEDSAVYLCASSLAGTARWQPQHFGDGTRLSIL.

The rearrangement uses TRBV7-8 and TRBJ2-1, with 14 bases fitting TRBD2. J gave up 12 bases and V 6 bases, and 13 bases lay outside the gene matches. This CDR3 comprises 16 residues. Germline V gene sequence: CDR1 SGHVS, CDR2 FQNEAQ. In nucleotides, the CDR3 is TGTGCCAGCAGTAGAGGACTAGCGGGAGGAGGGGGGGGGCAGTTCTTC. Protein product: CASSRGLAGGGGGQFF.

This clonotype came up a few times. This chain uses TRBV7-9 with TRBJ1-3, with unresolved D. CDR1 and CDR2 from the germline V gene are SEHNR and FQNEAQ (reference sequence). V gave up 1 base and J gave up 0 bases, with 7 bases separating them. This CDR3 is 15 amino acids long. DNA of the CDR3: TGTGCCAGCAGCTTAGATGGCGGCTCTGGAAACACCATATATTTT. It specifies CASSLDGGSGNTIYF.

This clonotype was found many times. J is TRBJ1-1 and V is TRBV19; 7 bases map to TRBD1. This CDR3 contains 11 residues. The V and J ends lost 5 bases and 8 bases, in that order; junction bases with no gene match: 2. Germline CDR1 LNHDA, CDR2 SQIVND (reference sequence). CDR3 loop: CASSLDREAFF. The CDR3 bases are TGTGCCAGTAGTTTGGACAGGGAAGCTTTCTTT.

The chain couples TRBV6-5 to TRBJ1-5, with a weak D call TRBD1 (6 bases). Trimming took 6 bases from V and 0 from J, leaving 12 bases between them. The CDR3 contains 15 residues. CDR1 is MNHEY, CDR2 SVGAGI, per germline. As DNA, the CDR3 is TGTGCCAGCAGAAACAGGGAATATAGCAATCAGCCCCAGCATTTT. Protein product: CASRNREYSNQPQHF.

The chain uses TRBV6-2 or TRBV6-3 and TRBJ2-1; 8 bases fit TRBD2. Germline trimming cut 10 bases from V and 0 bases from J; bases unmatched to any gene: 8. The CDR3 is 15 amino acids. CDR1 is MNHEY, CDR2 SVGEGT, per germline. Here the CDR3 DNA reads TGTGCCACGGATTTGCGGGGGGCCTCCTACAATGAGCAGTTCTTC. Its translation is CATDLRGASYNEQFF.

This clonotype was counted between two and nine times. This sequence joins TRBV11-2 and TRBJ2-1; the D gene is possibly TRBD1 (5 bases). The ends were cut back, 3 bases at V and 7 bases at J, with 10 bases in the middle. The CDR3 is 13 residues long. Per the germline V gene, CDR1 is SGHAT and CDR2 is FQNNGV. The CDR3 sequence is CASSFATANEQFF. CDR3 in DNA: TGTGCCAGCAGCTTCGCGACAGCAAATGAGCAGTTCTTC.

The CDR3 coding sequence is TGTGCCAGCAGTCCGGACGGTCGGACCGGGGAGCTGTTTTTT. The encoded protein is CASSPDGRTGELFF. The chain joins TRBV6-4 to TRBJ2-2, with D hard to call. V shed 5 bases and J shed 5 bases, with 12 bases lying between them. In germline, CDR1 is MRHNA, CDR2 SNTAGT. The CDR3 has 14 amino acids.

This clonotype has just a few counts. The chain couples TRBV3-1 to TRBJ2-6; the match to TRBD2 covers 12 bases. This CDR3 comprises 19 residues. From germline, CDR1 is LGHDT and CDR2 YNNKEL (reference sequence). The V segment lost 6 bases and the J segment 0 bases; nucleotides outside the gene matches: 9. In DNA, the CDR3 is TGTGCCAGCAGGCCCACTAGCGGGGGGACTCTCTCTGGGGCCAACGTCCTGACTTTC. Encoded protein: CASRPTSGGTLSGANVLTF.

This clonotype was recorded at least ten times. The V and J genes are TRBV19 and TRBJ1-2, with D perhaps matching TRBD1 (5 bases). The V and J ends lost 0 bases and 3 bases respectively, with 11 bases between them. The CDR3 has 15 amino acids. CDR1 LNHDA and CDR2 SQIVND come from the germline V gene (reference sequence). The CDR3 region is CASSIDDSSYYGYTF. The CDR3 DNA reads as TGTGCCAGTAGTATAGACGACAGTTCCTACTATGGCTACACCTTC.

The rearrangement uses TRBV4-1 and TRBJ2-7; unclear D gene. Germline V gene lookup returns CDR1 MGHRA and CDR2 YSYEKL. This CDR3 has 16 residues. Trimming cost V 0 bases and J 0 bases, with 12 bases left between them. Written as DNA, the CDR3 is TGCGCCAGCAGCCAAGAACCGCCGCCCGGCTCCTACGAGCAGTACTTC. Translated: CASSQEPPPGSYEQYF.

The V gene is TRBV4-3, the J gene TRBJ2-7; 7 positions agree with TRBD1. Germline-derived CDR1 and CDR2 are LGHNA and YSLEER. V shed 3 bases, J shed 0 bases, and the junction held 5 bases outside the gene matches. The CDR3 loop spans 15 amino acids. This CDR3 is CASSQGTASSYEQYF. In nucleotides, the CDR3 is TGCGCCAGCAGCCAGGGGACAGCAAGCTCCTACGAGCAGTACTTC.